One sample yielded the 12 T cell receptor beta chains listed below, sequenced in a study of blood T cell repertoires in COVID-19 (dated by TCRdb to the early 2020s). Library construction relied on the immunoSEQ multiplex PCR assay. TCRdb provides this immuneACCESS table in a form limited to in-frame rearrangements. Some clones are lacking; in checked studies, under half of them reflect an unresolved V gene, and why the rest are absent is not known. Counted in this sample were hundreds of thousands of clones; more than 70% of them appeared once. Under 2.5% of the sample is taken by the ten largest. Sequenced: PBMCs or T cells enriched from blood (not recorded which). The receptors stem from an older woman in a cohort exposed to, infected with or recovered from COVID-19 (not recorded which).

V and J are TRBV19 and TRBJ2-5; perhaps TRBD1 as D (6 bases). V lost 4 bases and J lost 5, with 14 bases in between. The germline CDR1 and CDR2 sequences are LNHDA and SQIVND (reference sequence). The CDR3 is made up of 14 amino acids. The DNA of the CDR3 is TGTGCCAGTAGTAAGGGACACCCTGGGGAGACCCAGTACTTC. Protein: CASSKGHPGETQYF.

In this sample, this clone turned up once. This chain joins TRBV27 and TRBJ1-2; 8 nucleotides match TRBD1. Trimming removed 3 bases from V and 4 bases from J; junction bases left unmatched: 7. Germline loops: CDR1 MNHEY, CDR2 SMNVEV (reference sequence). The CDR3 is made up of 15 amino acids. CDR3 loop: CASSFRTGSSYGYTF. The CDR3 DNA follows: TGTGCCAGCAGTTTTCGGACAGGGTCGAGCTATGGCTACACCTTC.

This clone was picked up one time. The V gene is TRBV11-3, the J gene TRBJ2-7, with TRBD2 identical over 11 bases. V shed 3 bases, J shed 2 bases, and the junction held 18 bases outside the gene matches. Germline V gives CDR1 SGHNT, CDR2 YENEEA. The CDR3 has 20 residues. CDR3 sequence: CASSFRLEILAGDPAYEQYF. The CDR3 DNA follows: TGTGCCAGCAGCTTCCGTCTGGAGATACTAGCGGGAGACCCCGCCTACGAGCAGTACTTC. Variable domain in full (rest from reference TRBV11-3 and TRBJ2-7): EAGVVQSPRYKIIEKKQPVAFWCNPISGHNTLYWYLQNLGQGPELLIRYENEEAVDDSQLPKDRFSAERLKGVDSTLKIQPAELGDSAVYLCASSFRLEILAGDPAYEQYFGPGTRLTVT.

The chain employs TRBV10-3 and TRBJ2-7, with TRBD1 matching 7 bases. Germline assignment: CDR1 ENHRY and CDR2 SYGVKD. This CDR3 contains 13 residues. V trimming: 3 bases; J trimming: 4 bases; junction bases outside the gene matches: 3. The DNA for the CDR3 is TGTGCCATCAGTGAAAGGGGGCTATACGAGCAGTACTTC. Translation gives CAISERGLYEQYF.

The gene calls are TRBV27 and TRBJ1-5, with D perhaps TRBD1 (5 bases). CDR1 MNHEY and CDR2 SMNVEV come from the germline V gene (reference sequence). This CDR3 has 16 amino acids. V was trimmed by 4 bases and J by 2 bases, leaving 15 bases between them. CDR3 region: CASSSQGTTGNQPQHF. DNA for the CDR3: TGTGCCAGCAGTTCTCAGGGTACGACTGGCAATCAGCCCCAGCATTTT.

The chain couples TRBV6-6 to TRBJ1-5; D not certain. CDR1 is MNHNY, CDR2 SVGAGI, per germline (reference sequence). The CDR3 runs to 12 residues. V dropped 4 bases and J dropped 7 bases, with 8 bases sitting between them. The CDR3 region is CASSSPGQPQHF. CDR3 sequence (DNA): TGTGCCAGCAGTTCTCCCGGGCAGCCCCAGCATTTT.

The chain employs TRBV30 and TRBJ2-7, with 11 bases aligning to TRBD2. This CDR3 is built from 14 residues. CDR1 is GTSNPN and CDR2 is SVGIG in the germline V gene (reference sequence). V lost 3 bases, J lost 8 bases, and 9 bases stayed unmatched. As DNA, the CDR3 is TGTGCCTGGAGCGAGGGGACTAGCGGAATAAAGCAGTACTTC. Protein sequence: CAWSEGTSGIKQYF. The full variable domain, with the rest looked up from reference TRBV30 and TRBJ2-7, is SQTIHQWPATLVQPVGSPLSLECTVEGTSNPNLYWYRQAAGRGLQLLFYSVGIGQISSEVPQNLSASRPQDRQFILSSKKLLLSDSGFYLCAWSEGTSGIKQYFGPGTRLTVT.

V gene TRBV5-4 combines with J gene TRBJ1-4; the match to TRBD1 covers 7 bases. Germline values: CDR1 SGHNT, CDR2 YYREEE (reference sequence). The CDR3 covers 14 residues. The ends lost 4 bases at V and 7 bases at J; junction bases unmatched: 7. The CDR3 DNA is TGTGCCAGCAGCATAAAGGGGGCAGGTGAAAAACTGTTTTTT. This codes for CASSIKGAGEKLFF.

This chain links TRBV24-1 with TRBJ2-3, with 8 positions matching TRBD1. The CDR3 contains 17 residues. V lost 0 bases and J lost 4; bases outside the gene matches: 8. From germline, CDR1 is KGHDR and CDR2 SFDVKD. CDR3 residues: CATSDLPGRGRPDTQYF. CDR3 bases: TGTGCCACCAGTGATTTGCCGGGCAGGGGGCGACCAGATACGCAGTATTTT.

The V and J genes are TRBV9 and TRBJ2-5; D might be TRBD1 (5 bases). The CDR3 extends over 14 amino acids. V dropped 0 bases and J dropped 1 base, with 7 bases sitting between them. The V gene's germline CDR1 is SGDLS and CDR2 YYNGEE. CDR3 bases: TGTGCCAGCAGCGTAGGACAGCTCCAAGAGACCCAGTACTTC. This gives the protein CASSVGQLQETQYF.

The genes are TRBV7-2 and TRBJ2-3; D possibly corresponds to TRBD2 (7 bases). Deletions cut 1 base from V and 2 bases from J, with 10 bases between. Germline CDR1 SGHTA, CDR2 FQGNSA. CDR3 size: 15 residues. The chain's CDR3 is CASSLVGGDTDTQYF. The CDR3 bases are TGTGCCAGCAGCTTAGTAGGGGGGGACACAGATACGCAGTATTTT.

This chain links TRBV5-6 with TRBJ1-4, with TRBD1 matching 8 bases. V gave up 0 bases and J gave up 8 bases; unmatched junction bases: 9. Looked up from germline, CDR1 is SGHDT and CDR2 is YYEEEE. CDR3 length: 16 residues. The DNA for the CDR3 is TGTGCCAGCAGCTTGGGGACAGGGTCCCTTTTCGAAAAACTGTTTTTT. Protein: CASSLGTGSLFEKLFF.